This entry describes one T cell receptor (beta chain). This sample was taken from a study of blood T cell repertoires in COVID-19. Clones were read by immunoSEQ multiplex PCR, and TCRdb kept only the in-frame ones, dropping some. The sample holds 150,000 to 190,000 clones; around 74% are singletons and the top ten take less than 4.5%. The V gene end was trimmed by 3 bases and the J gene end by 1 base; junction bases not matched to a gene: 2. CDR3 length equals 15 residues. The germline CDR1 and CDR2 sequences are KGHSH and LQKENI. The V call is TRBV18, the J call TRBJ1-4, with 7 bases identical to TRBD1. This TCR was sampled from a woman aged 80 or older with acute or convalescent COVID-19. The specimen was peripheral blood. CDR3 nucleotide sequence: TGTGCCAGCTCACCCCAGGGGGAAACTAATGAAAAACTGTTTTTT. Its translation is CASSPQGETNEKLFF.